This is a list of T cell receptor beta chains from one sample in a study of radiotherapy plus CTLA-4 blockade in lung cancer. Only in-frame clones appear in the TCRdb table, and some are missing; sequencing was by immunoSEQ multiplex PCR. The table has roughly 42,000 clones, 75% to 80% seen once. The sample in question was peripheral blood, obtained from a patient treated with radiotherapy plus ipilimumab. These receptors all come from a human donor with non-small cell lung cancer that progressed on radiotherapy plus ipilimumab. Both conserved end residues are part of each CDR3. Fields, in order: D gene, clone size, V gene, J gene, CDR3 protein, CDR3 DNA. A D gene is named only where the DNA matches it firmly. Clone size is given for some rows only: seen once, a few or many times, or a class if the clone is expanded.

>NA|NA|TRBV9|TRBJ1-3
CASSVSGHGNTIYF
TGTGCCAGCAGCGTATCAGGGCACGGAAACACCATATATTTT
>TRBD2|NA|TRBV6-5|TRBJ2-5
CASGPLGGGVETQYF
TGTGCCAGCGGGCCCCTCGGCGGGGGAGTTGAGACCCAGTACTTC
>NA|NA|TRBV12-5|TRBJ1-1
CASGLEQATEAFF
TGTGCTAGTGGTTTGGAACAGGCCACTGAAGCTTTCTTT
>TRBD1|few|TRBV19|TRBJ1-2
CASSIAGTGGYGYTF
TGTGCCAGTAGTATCGCCGGGACAGGGGGCTATGGCTACACCTTC
>TRBD2|NA|TRBV5-1|TRBJ2-5
CASSLSGTSSRETQYF
TGCGCCAGCAGCTTATCCGGGACTAGCTCCAGAGAGACCCAGTACTTC
>TRBD2|NA|TRBV6-5|TRBJ2-3
CASRETGLQPDTQYF
TGTGCCAGCAGGGAGACGGGACTACAGCCAGATACGCAGTATTTT
>TRBD1|NA|TRBV5-1|TRBJ2-7
CASSWTGSTYEQYF
TGCGCCAGCAGCTGGACAGGGAGCACCTACGAGCAGTACTTC
>NA|NA|TRBV10-1|TRBJ1-5
CASSESDRSSNQPQHF
TGCGCCAGCAGTGAGTCAGACAGGAGTAGCAATCAGCCCCAGCATTTT
>TRBD1|few|TRBV18|TRBJ1-4
CASASFRDREGEKLFF
TGTGCCAGCGCAAGCTTCCGGGACAGGGAAGGTGAAAAACTGTTTTTT
>TRBD1|NA|TRBV2|TRBJ2-5
CASSNNAGAGGETQYF
TGTGCCAGCAGCAACAACGCCGGGGCAGGGGGAGAGACCCAGTACTTC
>NA|NA|TRBV19|TRBJ1-5
CASSINRDQPQHF
TGTGCCAGTAGTATCAACAGGGATCAGCCCCAGCATTTT
>NA|NA|TRBV7-8|TRBJ1-4
CASSPTRATNEKLFF
TGTGCCAGCAGCCCTACCAGGGCAACTAATGAAAAACTGTTTTTT
>NA|NA|TRBV19|TRBJ2-7
CASSIQGRGEQYF
TGTGCCAGTAGTATCCAGGGTAGGGGCGAGCAGTACTTC
>NA|once|TRBV30|TRBJ1-6
CAWSVLEWQTLSYNSPLHF
TGTGCCTGGAGTGTACTTGAGTGGCAGACACTCTCCTATAATTCACCCCTCCACTTT
>NA|NA|TRBV18|TRBJ1-2
CASSESGVGYGYTF
TGTGCCAGCTCAGAATCAGGGGTCGGCTATGGCTACACCTTC
>NA|NA|TRBV2|TRBJ2-5
CASSEQGQTQYF
TGTGCCAGCAGTGAACAGGGTCAGACCCAGTACTTC
>TRBD1|NA|TRBV29-1|TRBJ2-3
CSVARMDRVRDTQYF
TGCAGCGTTGCTCGCATGGACAGGGTGAGGGATACGCAGTATTTT
>NA|NA|TRBV7-3|TRBJ1-1
CASSLYGTMNTEAFF
TGTGCCAGCAGCTTATATGGGACAATGAACACTGAAGCTTTCTTT
>NA|few|TRBV7-3|TRBJ1-6
CASSQTERSPLHF
TGTGCCAGCAGCCAAACGGAGAGATCACCCCTCCACTTT
>NA|NA|TRBV6-1|TRBJ1-2
CASSRHGEDGYTF
TGTGCCAGCAGCCGACACGGGGAGGATGGCTACACCTTC
>TRBD1|NA|TRBV7-9|TRBJ1-4
CASSLAQGAGEKLFF
TGTGCCAGCAGCTTAGCACAGGGGGCAGGAGAAAAACTGTTTTTT
>TRBD2|NA|TRBV2|TRBJ2-5
CASSRPSGGKLQETQYF
TGTGCCAGCAGTCGGCCTAGCGGGGGAAAACTGCAAGAGACCCAGTACTTC
>TRBD2|NA|TRBV5-4|TRBJ2-1
CASRFSGGRLYNEQFF
TGTGCCAGCAGATTTAGCGGGGGCCGTTTATACAATGAGCAGTTCTTC
>TRBD2|once|TRBV6-6|TRBJ2-2
CASRGTGGTGELFF
TGTGCCAGCAGGGGGACGGGGGGGACCGGGGAGCTGTTTTTT